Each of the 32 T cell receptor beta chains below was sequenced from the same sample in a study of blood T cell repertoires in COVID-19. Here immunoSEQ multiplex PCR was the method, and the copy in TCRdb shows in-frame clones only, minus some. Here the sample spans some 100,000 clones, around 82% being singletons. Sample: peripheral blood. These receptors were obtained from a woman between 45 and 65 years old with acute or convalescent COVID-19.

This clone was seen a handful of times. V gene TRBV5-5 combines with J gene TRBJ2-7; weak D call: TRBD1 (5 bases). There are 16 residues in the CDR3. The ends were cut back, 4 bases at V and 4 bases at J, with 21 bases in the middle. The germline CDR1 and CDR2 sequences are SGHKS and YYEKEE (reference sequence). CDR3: CASSNNGRQRRYEQYF. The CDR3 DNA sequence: TGTGCCAGCAGCAACAATGGGCGACAGAGGAGATACGAGCAGTACTTC.

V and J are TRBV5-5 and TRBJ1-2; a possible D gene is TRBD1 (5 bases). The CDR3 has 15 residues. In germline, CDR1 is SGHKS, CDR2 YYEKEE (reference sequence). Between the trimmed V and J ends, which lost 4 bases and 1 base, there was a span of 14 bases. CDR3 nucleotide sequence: TGTGCCAGCAGCCTGATTGCACAGGTTAACTATGGCTACACCTTC. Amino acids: CASSLIAQVNYGYTF.

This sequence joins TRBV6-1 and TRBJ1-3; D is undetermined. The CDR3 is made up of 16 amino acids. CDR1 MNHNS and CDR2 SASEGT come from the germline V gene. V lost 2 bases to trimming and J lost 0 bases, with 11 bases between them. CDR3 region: CASSELARSSGNTIYF. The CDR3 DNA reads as TGTGCCAGCAGTGAACTGGCGCGGAGCTCTGGAAACACCATATATTTT.

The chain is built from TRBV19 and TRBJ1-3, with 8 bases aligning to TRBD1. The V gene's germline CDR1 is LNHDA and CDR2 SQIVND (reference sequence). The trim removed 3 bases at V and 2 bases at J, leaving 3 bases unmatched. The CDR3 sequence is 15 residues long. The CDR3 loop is CASSIRTGTGNTIYF. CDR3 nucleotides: TGTGCCAGTAGTATCCGGACAGGGACTGGAAACACCATATATTTT.

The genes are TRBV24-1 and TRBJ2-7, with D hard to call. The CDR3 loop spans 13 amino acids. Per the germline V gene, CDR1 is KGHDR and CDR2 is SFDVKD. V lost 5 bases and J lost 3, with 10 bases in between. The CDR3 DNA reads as TGTGCCACCAGTGGAGACGGAGACTACGAGCAGTACTTC. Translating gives CATSGDGDYEQYF.

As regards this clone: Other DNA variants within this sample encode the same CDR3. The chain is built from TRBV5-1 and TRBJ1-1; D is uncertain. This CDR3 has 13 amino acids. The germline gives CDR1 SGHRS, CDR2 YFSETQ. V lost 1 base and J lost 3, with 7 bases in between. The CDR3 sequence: CASSLKQDTEAFF. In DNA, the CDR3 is TGCGCCAGCAGCTTGAAACAAGACACTGAAGCTTTCTTT.

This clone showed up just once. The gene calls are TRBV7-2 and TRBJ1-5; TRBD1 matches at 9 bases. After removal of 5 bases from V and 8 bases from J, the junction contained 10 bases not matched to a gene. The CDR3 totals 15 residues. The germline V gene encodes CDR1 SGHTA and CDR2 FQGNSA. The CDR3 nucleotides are TGTGCCAGCAGCGCCAAAAGACAGGGGGGGGAGCCCCAGCATTTT. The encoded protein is CASSAKRQGGEPQHF. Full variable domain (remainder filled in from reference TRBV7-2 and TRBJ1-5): GAGVSQSPSNKVTEKGKDVELRCDPISGHTALYWYRQSLGQGLEFLIYFQGNSAPDKSGLPSDRFSAERTGGSVSTLTIQRTQQEDSAVYLCASSAKRQGGEPQHFGDGTRLSIL.

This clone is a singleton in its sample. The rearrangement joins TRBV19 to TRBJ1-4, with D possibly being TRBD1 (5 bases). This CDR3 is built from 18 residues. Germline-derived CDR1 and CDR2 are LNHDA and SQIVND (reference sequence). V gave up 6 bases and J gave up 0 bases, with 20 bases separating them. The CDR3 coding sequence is TGTGCCAGTAGCCTCGGGGGACGGTCGTTCGCAACTAATGAAAAACTGTTTTTT. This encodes CASSLGGRSFATNEKLFF.

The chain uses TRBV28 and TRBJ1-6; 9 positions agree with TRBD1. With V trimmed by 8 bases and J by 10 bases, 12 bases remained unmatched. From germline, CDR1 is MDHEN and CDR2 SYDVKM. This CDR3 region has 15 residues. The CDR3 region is CASLTAGTGLSPLHF. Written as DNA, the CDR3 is TGTGCCAGCTTGACAGCCGGGACAGGGCTGTCACCCCTCCACTTT.

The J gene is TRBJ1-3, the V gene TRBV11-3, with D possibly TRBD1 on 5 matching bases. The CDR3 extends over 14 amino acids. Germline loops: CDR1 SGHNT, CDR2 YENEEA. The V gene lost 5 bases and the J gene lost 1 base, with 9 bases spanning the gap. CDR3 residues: CASSHGGSGNTIYF. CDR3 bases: TGTGCCAGCAGCCACGGGGGATCTGGAAACACCATATATTTT.

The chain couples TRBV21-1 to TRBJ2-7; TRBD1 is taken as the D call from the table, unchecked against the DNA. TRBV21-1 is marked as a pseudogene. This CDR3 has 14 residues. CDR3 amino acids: CASSKWQGFYEQYF. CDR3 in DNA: TGTGCCAGCAGCAAGTGGCAGGGGTTCTACGAGCAGTACTTC.

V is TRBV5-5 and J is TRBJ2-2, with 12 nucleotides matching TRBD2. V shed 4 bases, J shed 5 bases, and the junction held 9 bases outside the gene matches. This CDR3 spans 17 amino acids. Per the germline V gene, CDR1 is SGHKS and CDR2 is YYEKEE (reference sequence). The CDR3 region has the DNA TGTGCCAGCAGCCCGCGGGCTAGCGGGGGGGCAACCGGGGAGCTGTTTTTT. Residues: CASSPRASGGATGELFF.

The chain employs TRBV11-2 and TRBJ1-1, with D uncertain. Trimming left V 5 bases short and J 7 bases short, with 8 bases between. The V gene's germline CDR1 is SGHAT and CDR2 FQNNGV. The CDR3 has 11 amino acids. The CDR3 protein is CASSLSREAFF. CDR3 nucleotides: TGTGCCAGCAGCCTCTCCCGTGAAGCTTTCTTT.

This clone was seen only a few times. The CDR3 is CASSPGTGKFYGYTF. The CDR3 nucleotides are TGTGCCAGCAGCCCTGGGACAGGGAAGTTCTATGGCTACACCTTC. The gene calls are TRBV5-4 and TRBJ1-2; the match to TRBD1 covers 9 bases. V gave up 4 bases and J gave up 4 bases; unmatched junction bases: 8. This CDR3 has 15 amino acids. Germline CDR1 reads SGHNT; CDR2 reads YYREEE (reference sequence).

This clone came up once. For the CDR3, the DNA is TGTGCCAGCAGTTACATAGGGGTGGGGATGAACACTGAAGCTTTCTTT. Translation gives CASSYIGVGMNTEAFF. V is TRBV6-5 and J is TRBJ1-1; a possible D gene is TRBD1 (5 bases). Germline CDR1 and CDR2: MNHEY and SVGAGI. The CDR3 totals 16 residues. The V gene lost 2 bases and the J gene lost 0 bases, with 13 bases spanning the gap.

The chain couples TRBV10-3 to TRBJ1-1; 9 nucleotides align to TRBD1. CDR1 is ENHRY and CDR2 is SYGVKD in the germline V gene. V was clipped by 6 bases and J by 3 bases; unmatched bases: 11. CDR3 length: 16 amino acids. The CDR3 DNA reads TGTGCCATCAGGGCCGGGACAGGGAAAGGGGACACTGAAGCTTTCTTT. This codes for CAIRAGTGKGDTEAFF.

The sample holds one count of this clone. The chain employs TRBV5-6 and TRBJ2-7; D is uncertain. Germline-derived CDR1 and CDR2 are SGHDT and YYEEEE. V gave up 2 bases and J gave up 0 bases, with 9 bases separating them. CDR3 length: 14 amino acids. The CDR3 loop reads CASSFRPSSYEQYF. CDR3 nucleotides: TGTGCCAGCAGCTTCAGGCCCAGCTCCTACGAGCAGTACTTC.

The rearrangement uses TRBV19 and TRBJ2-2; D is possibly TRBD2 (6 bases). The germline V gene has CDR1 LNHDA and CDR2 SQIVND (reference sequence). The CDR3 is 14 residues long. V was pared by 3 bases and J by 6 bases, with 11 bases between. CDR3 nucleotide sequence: TGTGCCAGTAGTATTAGGGCGGGGTCCGGGGAGCTGTTTTTT. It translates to CASSIRAGSGELFF.

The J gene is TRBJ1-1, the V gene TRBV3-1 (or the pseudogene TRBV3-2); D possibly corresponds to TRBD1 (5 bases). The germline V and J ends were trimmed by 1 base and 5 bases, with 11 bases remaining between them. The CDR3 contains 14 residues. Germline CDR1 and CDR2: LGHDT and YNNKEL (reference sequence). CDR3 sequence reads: CASSQVRRGTEAFF. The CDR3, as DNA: TGTGCCAGCAGCCAAGTGCGTCGGGGGACTGAAGCTTTCTTT.

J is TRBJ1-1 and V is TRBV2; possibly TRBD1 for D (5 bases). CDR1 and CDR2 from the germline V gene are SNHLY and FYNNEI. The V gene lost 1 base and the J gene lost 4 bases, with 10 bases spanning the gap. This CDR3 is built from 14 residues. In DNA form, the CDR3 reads TGTGCCAGCAGTGAAGGGTCAGGGATCACTGAAGCTTTCTTT. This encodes CASSEGSGITEAFF.

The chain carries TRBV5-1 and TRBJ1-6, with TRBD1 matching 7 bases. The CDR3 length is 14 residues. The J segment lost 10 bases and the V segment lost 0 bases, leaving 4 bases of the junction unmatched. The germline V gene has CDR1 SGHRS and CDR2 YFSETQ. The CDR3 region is CASSLGQGLSPLHF. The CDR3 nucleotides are TGCGCCAGCAGCTTGGGACAGGGATTATCACCCCTCCACTTT.

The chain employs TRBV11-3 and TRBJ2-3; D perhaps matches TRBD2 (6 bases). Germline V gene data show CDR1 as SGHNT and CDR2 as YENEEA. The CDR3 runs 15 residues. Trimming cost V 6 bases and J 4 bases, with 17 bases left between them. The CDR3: CASSFGGTTADTQYF. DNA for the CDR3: TGTGCCAGCAGTTTCGGGGGAACCACCGCAGATACGCAGTATTTT.

Here the CDR3 DNA reads TGTGCCAGCAGCAATGGCGGGGGCCCCATCGGCAATGAGCAGTTCTTC. Protein sequence: CASSNGGGPIGNEQFF. The V and J genes are TRBV11-1 and TRBJ2-1, with D perhaps TRBD2 (7 bases). This CDR3 spans 16 amino acids. The V gene's germline CDR1 is SGHAT and CDR2 FQDESV (reference sequence). V lost 5 bases, J lost 6 bases, and 20 bases lay in between. Looking up the rest from reference TRBV11-1 and TRBJ2-1 gives the full variable domain: EAEVAQSPRYKITEKSQAVAFWCDPISGHATLYWYRQILGQGPELLVQFQDESVVDDSQLPKDRFSAERLKGVDSTLKIQPAELGDSAMYLCASSNGGGPIGNEQFFGPGTRLTVL.

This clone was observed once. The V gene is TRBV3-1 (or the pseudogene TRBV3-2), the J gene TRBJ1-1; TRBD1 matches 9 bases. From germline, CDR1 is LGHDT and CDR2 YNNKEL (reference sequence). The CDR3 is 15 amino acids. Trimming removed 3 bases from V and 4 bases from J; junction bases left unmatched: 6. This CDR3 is CASSQQGTGITEAFF. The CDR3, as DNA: TGTGCCAGCAGCCAGCAGGGGACAGGGATCACTGAAGCTTTCTTT.

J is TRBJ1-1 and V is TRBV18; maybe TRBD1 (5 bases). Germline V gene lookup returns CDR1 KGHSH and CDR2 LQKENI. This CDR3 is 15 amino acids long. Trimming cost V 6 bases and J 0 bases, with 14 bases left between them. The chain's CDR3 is CASSRDRALNTEAFF. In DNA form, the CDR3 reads TGTGCCAGCTCTCGAGACAGAGCCTTGAACACTGAAGCTTTCTTT.

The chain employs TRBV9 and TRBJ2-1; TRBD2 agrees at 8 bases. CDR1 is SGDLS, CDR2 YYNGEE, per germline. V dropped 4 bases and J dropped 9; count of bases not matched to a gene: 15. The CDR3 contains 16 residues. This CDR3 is CASSLRGRGVDVEQFF. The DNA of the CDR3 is TGTGCCAGCAGCCTCAGAGGGCGGGGGGTTGATGTTGAGCAGTTCTTC. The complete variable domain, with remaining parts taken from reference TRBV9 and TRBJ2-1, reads DSGVTQTPKHLITATGQRVTLRCSPRSGDLSVYWYQQSLDQGLQFLIQYYNGEERAKGNILERFSAQQFPDLHSELNLSSLELGDSALYFCASSLRGRGVDVEQFFGPGTRLTVL.

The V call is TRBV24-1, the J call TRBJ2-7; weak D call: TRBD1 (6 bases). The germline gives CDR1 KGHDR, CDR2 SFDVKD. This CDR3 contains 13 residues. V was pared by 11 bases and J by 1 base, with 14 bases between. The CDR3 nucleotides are TGTGCCAGCTACGAGGGGGTGTCCTACGAGCAGTACTTC. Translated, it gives CASYEGVSYEQYF.

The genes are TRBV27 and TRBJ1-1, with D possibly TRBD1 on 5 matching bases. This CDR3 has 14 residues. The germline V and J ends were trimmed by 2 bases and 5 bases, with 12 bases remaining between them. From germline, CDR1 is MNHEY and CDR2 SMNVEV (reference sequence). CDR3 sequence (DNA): TGTGCCAGCAGTTTAAACGGGGGTAGGACTGAAGCTTTCTTT. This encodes CASSLNGGRTEAFF.

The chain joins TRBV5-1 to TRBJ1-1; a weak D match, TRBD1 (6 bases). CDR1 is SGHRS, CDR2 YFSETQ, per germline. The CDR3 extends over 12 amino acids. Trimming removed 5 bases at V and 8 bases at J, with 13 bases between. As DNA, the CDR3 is TGCGCCAGCAGTTTCCCCGACAGGGAAGCTTTCTTT. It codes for CASSFPDREAFF. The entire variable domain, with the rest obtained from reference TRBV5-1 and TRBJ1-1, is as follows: KAGVTQTPRYLIKTRGQQVTLSCSPISGHRSVSWYQQTPGQGLQFLFEYFSETQRNKGNFPGRFSGRQFSNSRSEMNVSTLELGDSALYLCASSFPDREAFFGQGTRLTVV.

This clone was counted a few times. The CDR3 reads CASSSPQGGGNTIYF. As DNA, the CDR3 is TGTGCCAGTAGTAGCCCACAGGGTGGTGGAAACACCATATATTTT. The J gene is TRBJ1-3, the V gene TRBV19; the D gene is possibly TRBD1 (6 bases). Germline loops: CDR1 LNHDA, CDR2 SQIVND (reference sequence). This CDR3 has 15 amino acids. Trimming took off 4 bases at V and 3 bases at J, with 13 bases between the two ends.

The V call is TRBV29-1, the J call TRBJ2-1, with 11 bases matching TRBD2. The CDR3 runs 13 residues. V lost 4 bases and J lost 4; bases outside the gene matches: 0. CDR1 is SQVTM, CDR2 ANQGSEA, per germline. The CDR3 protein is CSVASGGYNEQFF. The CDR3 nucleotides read TGCAGCGTTGCTAGCGGGGGGTACAATGAGCAGTTCTTC.

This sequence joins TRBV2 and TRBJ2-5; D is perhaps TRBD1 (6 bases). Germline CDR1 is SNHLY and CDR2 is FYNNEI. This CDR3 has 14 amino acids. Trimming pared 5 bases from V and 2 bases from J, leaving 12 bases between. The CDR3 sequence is CASSSLDSQETQYF. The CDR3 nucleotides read TGTGCCAGCAGTTCCTTGGACAGTCAAGAGACCCAGTACTTC.